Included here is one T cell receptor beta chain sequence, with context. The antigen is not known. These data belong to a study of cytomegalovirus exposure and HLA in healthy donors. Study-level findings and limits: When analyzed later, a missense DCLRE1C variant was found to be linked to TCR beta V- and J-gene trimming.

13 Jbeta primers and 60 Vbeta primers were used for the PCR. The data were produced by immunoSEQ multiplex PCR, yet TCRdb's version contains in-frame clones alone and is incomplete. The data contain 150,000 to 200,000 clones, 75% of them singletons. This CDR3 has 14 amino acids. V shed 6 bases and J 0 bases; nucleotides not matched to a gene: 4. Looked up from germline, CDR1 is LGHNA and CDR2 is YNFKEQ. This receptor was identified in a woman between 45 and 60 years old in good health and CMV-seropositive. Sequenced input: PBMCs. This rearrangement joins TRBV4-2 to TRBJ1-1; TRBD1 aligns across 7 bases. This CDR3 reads CASRQGQLNTEAFF. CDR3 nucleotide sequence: TGTGCCAGCAGGCAGGGACAGCTGAACACTGAAGCTTTCTTT.